The T cell receptor (beta chain) under discussion was sequenced for a study of regulatory T cells in long-lasting Graves disease. Study-level information: Persistent Graves' disease denoted over 5 years of antithyroid drugs plus positive TSH receptor antibodies. Regarding the study as a whole: Persistent patients had a count of shared public clonotypes (approximately 3,000) that exceeded that of new patients (approximately 1,000). Small numbers of samples may have cut accuracy.

CDR3-region Arm-PCR and iRepertoire HTBI primers produced the TCR beta libraries. Authors' analysis steps: Looking across samples, the authors found 55 to 70 TRBV and 14 TRBJ segments. Each CDR3 protein is one row after TCRdb ran MiXCR on the multiplex PCR reads. V and J calls and clone size were set by TCRdb, not the authors. This sample yields 400,000 to 500,000 distinct CDR3 sequences, of which roughly 21% are seen a single time; more than 6% belongs to the top ten. Germline V CDR1 and CDR2: PRHDT, FYEKMQ (reference sequence). The V gene end was trimmed by 5 bases and the J gene end by 6 bases; junction bases not matched to a gene: 5. The CDR3 extends over 14 amino acids. Regarding time point: persistent/refractory GD, antithyroid drugs over 5 years with positive TRAb. Making the TCR library involved RNA that had been extracted from PBMCs. This clonotype occurred many times. Its antigen is unknown.

The chain uses TRBV13 and TRBJ1-4, with TRBD1 matching over 8 bases. This receptor was taken from a female donor with Graves disease. The sample was peripheral blood mononuclear cells (PBMCs), taken when the disease was refractory, from a patient treated with antithyroid drugs. CDR3 nucleotide sequence: TGTGCCAGCAGCCCGACAGGGGCCGATGAAAAACTGTTTTTT. Its translation: CASSPTGADEKLFF.